This is a list of T cell receptor beta chains from one sample in a study of OX40 agonist ivuxolimab in advanced cancers. Clones were read by immunoSEQ multiplex PCR, and TCRdb kept only the in-frame ones, dropping some. The table records 77,000 or so clones, 80% to 95% of them present only once. Here the sequenced sample was CD4+ or CD8+ T cells sorted from blood, taken in a trial of the OX40 agonist ivuxolimab. Source of these receptors: an adult with an advanced solid tumor such as melanoma, head and neck, liver or kidney cancer. CDR3s include the opening cysteine and the closing phenylalanine or tryptophan. A D gene is named only where the DNA matches it firmly. Clone size is not always given. Where it is, it says once, few, many or a class for expanded clones.

>-|TRBV5-4|-|TRBJ1-6
CASRRGLGDSPLHF
TGTGCCAGCAGAAGGGGCCTGGGAGATTCACCCCTCCACTTT
>-|TRBV18|-|TRBJ1-2
CASSPPGRADGYTF
TGCGCCAGCTCACCACCGGGCAGGGCAGATGGCTACACCTTC
>-|TRBV5-4|TRBD2|TRBJ2-6
CASSLGGLAGLSGANVLTF
TGTGCCAGCAGCTTGGGGGGACTAGCGGGCCTCTCTGGGGCCAACGTCCTGACTTTC
>-|TRBV9|TRBD2|TRBJ2-2
CASSVARLAGPGELFF
TGTGCCAGCAGCGTAGCCAGACTAGCGGGACCCGGGGAGCTGTTTTTT
>few|TRBV19|TRBD1|TRBJ1-5
CASTTTGGGNQPQHF
TGTGCCAGTACCACGACAGGGGGCGGCAATCAGCCCCAGCATTTT
>-|TRBV6-1|TRBD2|TRBJ2-7
CASSEYSGRNNEQYF
TGTGCCAGCAGTGAATACAGCGGGAGAAACAACGAGCAGTACTTC
>-|TRBV7-2|-|TRBJ2-3
CASSFATDTQYF
TGTGCCAGCAGCTTTGCAACAGATACGCAGTATTTT
>-|TRBV4-3|TRBD1|TRBJ1-4
CASSQDAPGQGAWDEKLFF
TGCGCCAGCAGCCAAGATGCTCCGGGACAGGGCGCATGGGATGAAAAACTGTTTTTT
>-|TRBV27|TRBD1|TRBJ2-2
CASSLGTGGYGELFF
TGTGCCAGCAGTCTCGGGACAGGGGGCTACGGGGAGCTGTTTTTT
>-|TRBV29-1|-|TRBJ1-4
CSVGQNINEKLFF
TGCAGCGTTGGTCAGAACATTAATGAAAAACTGTTTTTT
>few|TRBV19|TRBD1|TRBJ2-3
CASRDRVTDTQYF
TGTGCCAGTAGAGACAGGGTGACAGATACGCAGTATTTT
>-|TRBV19|-|TRBJ1-2
CASSISARGLDYGYTF
TGTGCCAGTAGTATTTCCGCCAGGGGACTCGACTATGGCTACACCTTC
>-|TRBV28|TRBD1|TRBJ2-2
CASRELGQGDTGELFF
TGTGCCAGCAGAGAATTGGGACAGGGAGACACCGGGGAGCTGTTTTTT
>-|TRBV4-1|-|TRBJ2-5
CASSQVGQEETQYF
TGCGCCAGCAGCCAAGTGGGACAAGAAGAGACCCAGTACTTC
>-|TRBV6-1|-|TRBJ1-2
CASRETGYGYTF
TGTGCCAGCAGGGAGACAGGATATGGCTACACCTTC
>-|TRBV7-2|-|TRBJ2-1
CASSLAGSGNSYNEQFF
TGTGCCAGCAGCTTAGCGGGAAGCGGAAACTCCTACAATGAGCAGTTCTTC
>-|TRBV6-6|-|TRBJ1-2
CASSFRGGTYGYTF
TGTGCCAGCAGCTTCCGGGGGGGGACCTATGGCTACACCTTC
>-|TRBV6-5|-|TRBJ1-2
CASSYSGRENGYTF
TGTGCCAGCAGTTACTCAGGCAGGGAGAATGGCTACACCTTC
>-|TRBV14|-|TRBJ2-7
CASSLTRTYEQYF
TGTGCCAGCAGCCTAACAAGGACCTACGAGCAGTACTTC
>-|TRBV19|TRBD1|TRBJ1-5
CASKGTGGIGQPQHF
TGTGCCAGTAAGGGGACAGGGGGAATCGGGCAGCCCCAGCATTTT
>-|TRBV9|-|TRBJ2-3
CASSVEQGSAPTDTQYF
TGTGCCAGCAGCGTAGAGCAGGGCTCGGCCCCCACAGATACGCAGTATTTT
>-|TRBV4-3|-|TRBJ2-6
CASSQETPVVAGANVLTF
TGCGCCAGCAGCCAAGAAACCCCCGTGGTAGCTGGGGCCAACGTCCTGACTTTC
>-|TRBV7-9|-|TRBJ1-2
CASSSPQGNYGYTF
TGTGCCAGCAGCTCCCCACAGGGAAACTATGGCTACACCTTC
>-|TRBV15|TRBD2|TRBJ2-7
CATATGTSATYEQYF
TGTGCCACCGCAACCGGGACTAGCGCAACCTACGAGCAGTACTTC
>once|TRBV9|-|TRBJ2-7
CASSVVDTSGEQYF
TGTGCCAGCAGCGTAGTTGACACCTCGGGCGAGCAGTACTTC
>-|TRBV4-1|-|TRBJ1-5
CASSQGPDQPQHF
TGCGCCAGCAGCCAAGGTCCCGATCAGCCCCAGCATTTT
>-|TRBV5-1|-|TRBJ2-5
CASRVGSETQYF
TGCGCCAGCAGGGTGGGATCAGAGACCCAGTACTTC
>-|TRBV7-2|-|TRBJ2-1
CASSLAGGGSYNEQFF
TGTGCCAGCAGCTTAGCAGGGGGGGGCTCCTACAATGAGCAGTTCTTC
>-|TRBV9|TRBD2|TRBJ2-2
CASSVLAGVAGELFF
TGTGCCAGCAGCGTTTTAGCGGGAGTAGCCGGGGAGCTGTTTTTT
>-|TRBV18|TRBD1|TRBJ2-1
CASSLTTPGVQGNEQFF
TGTGCCAGCTCGCTAACCACCCCTGGCGTACAGGGGAATGAGCAGTTCTTC
>-|TRBV6-4|TRBD1|TRBJ2-2
CASRGGPNTGELFF
TGTGCCAGCAGAGGGGGCCCGAACACCGGGGAGCTGTTTTTT
>-|TRBV29-1|-|TRBJ2-6
CSAGGSSGANVLTF
TGCAGCGCTGGGGGGAGCTCTGGGGCCAACGTCCTGACTTTC
>once|TRBV7-2|-|TRBJ2-3
CASSTRTASTDTQYF
TGTGCCAGCAGCACTCGGACAGCTAGCACAGATACGCAGTATTTT
>-|TRBV6-5|-|TRBJ1-5
CASSYSRSSGQSILHF
TGTGCCAGCAGTTACTCGAGGTCTAGTGGGCAGTCCATTCTACATTTT
>-|TRBV14|-|TRBJ1-2
CASSQEGRFGYGYTF
TGTGCCAGCAGCCAAGAAGGGCGTTTCGGCTATGGCTACACCTTC
>-|TRBV27|-|TRBJ1-3
CASSRGTANSGNTIYF
TGTGCCAGCAGTAGGGGGACGGCTAACTCTGGAAACACCATATATTTT
>-|TRBV28|-|TRBJ1-5
CASSLSTSINSNQPQHF
TGTGCCAGCAGTTTATCCACTTCCATAAATAGCAATCAGCCCCAGCATTTT
>-|TRBV4-1|-|TRBJ2-1
CAFRRGSSYNEQFF
TGCGCCTTCCGAAGGGGGTCCTCCTACAATGAGCAGTTCTTC
>-|TRBV29-1|-|TRBJ1-1
CSVREQGLTEAFF
TGCAGCGTCAGGGAACAGGGTCTCACTGAAGCTTTCTTT
>-|TRBV27|-|TRBJ2-7
CATAQGREVRKTYEQYF
TGTGCCACTGCCCAGGGTCGGGAAGTCCGTAAAACCTACGAGCAGTACTTC
>-|TRBV5-1|TRBD1|TRBJ1-3
CASSSGTASSGNTIYF
TGCGCCAGCAGCTCCGGGACAGCAAGCTCTGGAAACACCATATATTTT
>-|TRBV7-2|-|TRBJ1-3
CASSLVGRGFSGNTIYF
TGTGCCAGCAGCTTAGTGGGCAGGGGTTTCTCTGGAAACACCATATATTTT
>-|TRBV19|-|TRBJ2-7
CASSIRIPYEQYF
TGTGCCAGTAGTATCCGAATACCCTACGAGCAGTACTTC
>once|TRBV6-1|-|TRBJ1-2
CASSEDGRWGYTF
TGTGCCAGCAGTGAAGATGGGCGCTGGGGCTACACCTTC
>-|TRBV7-2|-|TRBJ1-1
CAGSPRTENTEAFF
TGTGCCGGCAGCCCCCGGACCGAGAACACTGAAGCTTTCTTT
>-|TRBV6-5|-|TRBJ1-2
CASSYAAGKGYTF
TGTGCCAGCAGTTACGCGGCAGGGAAGGGCTACACCTTC
>-|TRBV4-2|-|TRBJ1-6
CASSQDKSLPLHF
TGTGCCAGCAGCCAAGATAAAAGCCTTCCCCTCCACTTT
>-|TRBV28|TRBD2|TRBJ2-1
CASRTGLAGVNEQFF
TGTGCCAGCCGAACCGGACTAGCGGGAGTCAATGAGCAGTTCTTC
>-|TRBV19|TRBD1|TRBJ2-1
CASTLSGTGYNEQFF
TGTGCCAGTACCCTATCCGGGACAGGGTACAATGAGCAGTTCTTC
>-|TRBV7-2|-|TRBJ2-2
CASSPRRYTGELFF
TGTGCCAGCAGCCCCCGAAGGTACACCGGGGAGCTGTTTTTT
>-|TRBV10-3|-|TRBJ2-5
CAIGPGGSEETQYF
TGTGCCATCGGGCCAGGTGGGAGTGAAGAGACCCAGTACTTC
>-|TRBV7-2|-|TRBJ2-7
CASSLITEQYF
TGTGCCAGCAGCTTAATTACCGAGCAGTACTTC
>-|TRBV5-6|TRBD2|TRBJ2-2
CASSLTSGSDTGELFF
TGTGCCAGCAGCTTAACTAGCGGGAGCGACACCGGGGAGCTGTTTTTT
>-|TRBV28|-|TRBJ1-2
CASLTGPIRGRNYGYTF
TGTGCCAGCCTTACCGGGCCGATAAGAGGGAGGAACTATGGCTACACCTTC
>-|TRBV9|TRBD1|TRBJ2-2
CASSGRQGAERNTGELFF
TGTGCCAGCAGCGGTCGACAGGGGGCAGAGAGGAACACCGGGGAGCTGTTTTTT
>-|TRBV28|TRBD1|TRBJ2-1
CASSPAGTGGKEQFF
TGTGCCAGCAGTCCTGCCGGGACAGGGGGCAAGGAGCAGTTCTTC